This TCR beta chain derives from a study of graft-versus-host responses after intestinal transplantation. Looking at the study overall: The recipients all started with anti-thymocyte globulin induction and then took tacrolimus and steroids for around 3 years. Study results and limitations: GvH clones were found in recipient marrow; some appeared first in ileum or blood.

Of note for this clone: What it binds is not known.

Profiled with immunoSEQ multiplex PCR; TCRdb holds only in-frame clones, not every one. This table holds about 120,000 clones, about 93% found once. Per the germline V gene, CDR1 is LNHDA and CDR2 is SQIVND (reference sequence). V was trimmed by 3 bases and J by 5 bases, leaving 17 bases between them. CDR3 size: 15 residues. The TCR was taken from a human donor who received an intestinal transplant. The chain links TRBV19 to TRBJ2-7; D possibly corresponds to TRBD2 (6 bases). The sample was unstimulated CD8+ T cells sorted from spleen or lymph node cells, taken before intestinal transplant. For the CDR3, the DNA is TGTGCCAGTAGTATGGGGTTTTTGGGAGGAAACGAGCAGTACTTC. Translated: CASSMGFLGGNEQYF.